This TCR beta chain was sequenced for a study of T-cell memory formation after mild COVID-19 (dated by TCRdb to the early 2020s). In the study overall: TCR sequence clusters from the two donors were found to be largely donor specific. In two donors, T-cell clones that expanded and contracted after mild COVID-19 were tracked by sequencing TCRalpha and TCRbeta repertoires over time. The cohort was made up of two young adult volunteers, one female and one male, who were previously healthy. Paper-wide results and their limitations: Contracting CD4+ clones were located mainly in the CM and EM memory subsets, whereas CD8+ clones were found to be enriched in EMRA. SARS-CoV-2 specificity of the second-wave clones peaking on day 37 was not confirmed. Some responding clones were found in pre-infection memory, which suggests that pre-existing cross-reactive memory T cells took part in the SARS-CoV-2 response. Balanced CD4/CD8 phenotypes were observed for clones contracting from day 15 to 85, whereas a bias towards CD4+ was observed for a second wave of clones expanding from day 15 to 37. Only two mild cases were covered by the study, and larger cohorts that include severe cases with pre-infection samples were considered necessary.

Ficoll-Paque density gradient centrifugation was used to isolate PBMCs. Notes on this clonotype: No antigen is known for it. No quality values exist for individual bases; no much larger clone is one base distant.

For sequencing, an Illumina NovaSeq 6000 was employed. TCRalpha and TCRbeta cDNA libraries were constructed by 5'RACE with constant-segment primers, with sample barcodes and unique molecular identifiers being introduced. RNA was extracted from every sample with Trizol reagent. Libraries were amplified in two PCR steps, with a second sample barcode and Illumina TruSeq adapters added in the second step. Libraries were sequenced on an Illumina NovaSeq with 2 x 150 bp paired-end reads. In the source study's methods: Reads were demultiplexed and collapsed into UMI-guided consensus sequences with migec v1.2.7. With mixcr v2.1.11, UMI consensuses were aligned to TRA and TRB V and J templates and assembled into clonotypes. A clonotype was counted as expanded or contracted only if both edgeR and NoisET called the change significant, with noise models trained on biological replicates. For edgeR calls, the thresholds were a false discovery rate-adjusted p below 0.01 and a log2 fold-change of 1. As an exploratory analysis of dynamics, PCA with hierarchical clustering was applied to max-normalized trajectories of the 1000 most abundant clonotypes. Separately sequenced CD4+ and CD8+ repertoires were used to assign the CD4 or CD8 phenotype of responding clones. TCRdb ran its own pipeline on the public reads, namely fastp trimming at Q25 and MiXCR clone calling, and kept in-frame beta chains. Here each entry gathers all rows of one CDR3 protein and keeps the most common genes and DNA. V and J calls and clone size were set by TCRdb, not the authors. This sample is represented by around 310,000 distinct CDR3 sequences; 13% to 15% of them were singletons. Around 20% of the sample goes to the ten largest clones.

The CDR3 goes from the cysteine to the phenylalanine over 13 residues. The only DNA kept is the CDR3, 39 bases in frame from the first base. CDR1 and CDR2, per the germline V gene, are SQVTM and ANQGSEA. At the junction V is shortened by 7 bases and J by 8 bases; bases outside the gene matches: 8. The clonotype was recovered from a man aged 18-30 years who had mild COVID-19 (a few samples of this study predate the infection). The sample titles of this study are shuffled in the database, so cell type and time point are left out; the donor was told from shared clones. Sequencing input: PBMCs or a T cell subset sorted from them (not recorded which). This sequence uses TRBV29-1 and TRBJ1-6; 7 central bases correspond to TRBD1. The CDR3 in this case is CSAGDSGDSPLHF. Here is the DNA: TGCAGCGCTGGGGACAGTGGGGATTCACCCCTCCACTTT.